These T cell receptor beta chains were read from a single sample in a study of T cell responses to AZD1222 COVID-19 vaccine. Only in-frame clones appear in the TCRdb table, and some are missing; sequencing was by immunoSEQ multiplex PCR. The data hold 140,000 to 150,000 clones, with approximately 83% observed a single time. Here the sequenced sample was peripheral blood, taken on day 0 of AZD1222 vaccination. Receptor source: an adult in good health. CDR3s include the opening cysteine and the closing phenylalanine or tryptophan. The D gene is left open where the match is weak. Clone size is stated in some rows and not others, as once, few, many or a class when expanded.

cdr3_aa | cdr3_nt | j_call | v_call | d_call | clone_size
CASSLEPLQTLEQYF | TGTGCCAGCAGCTTAGAGCCGCTGCAGACGCTCGAGCAGTACTTC | TRBJ2-7 | TRBV11-2 | - | -
CASSLKLAGGREQYF | TGTGCCAGCAGCTTAAAGCTAGCGGGGGGGCGGGAGCAGTACTTC | TRBJ2-7 | TRBV7-2 | TRBD2 | -
CASTIGQGDQPQHF | TGTGCCAGCACCATCGGACAGGGGGATCAACCCCAGCATTTT | TRBJ1-5 | TRBV28 | TRBD1 | -
CASPVGGYF | TGTGCCAGCCCCGTGGGGGGGTACTTC | TRBJ2-7 | TRBV9 | - | few
CARKRQWDGYTF | TGTGCCAGGAAGAGGCAGTGGGATGGCTACACCTTC | TRBJ1-2 | TRBV2 | - | -
CASSLRVLMLQGNEQYF | TGTGCCAGCAGCTTACGGGTTCTTATGTTACAGGGGAATGAGCAGTACTTC | TRBJ2-7 | TRBV11-2 | TRBD1 | -
CASSQDPRPYGYTF | TGCGCCAGCAGCCAAGATCCCCGTCCCTATGGCTACACCTTC | TRBJ1-2 | TRBV4-1 | - | -
CASRSTSGGAYEQYF | TGTGCCAGCAGATCGACTAGCGGGGGGGCCTACGAGCAGTACTTC | TRBJ2-7 | TRBV5-5 | TRBD2 | -
CATSTDGLRGYTF | TGTGCCACATCAACGGACGGCCTTCGTGGCTACACCTTC | TRBJ1-2 | TRBV7-6 | - | once
CSVVESSNEKLFF | TGCAGCGTTGTGGAGAGTTCTAATGAAAAACTGTTTTTT | TRBJ1-4 | TRBV29-1 | - | -
CAWSVLIGGANYGYTF | TGTGCCTGGAGTGTACTAATCGGGGGCGCTAACTATGGCTACACCTTC | TRBJ1-2 | TRBV30 | - | -
CASSKVLNRVTYEQYF | TGTGCCAGCAGCAAAGTTTTAAATAGGGTAACCTACGAGCAGTACTTC | TRBJ2-7 | TRBV21-1 | - | once
CASRILLTAVSPLHF | TGTGCCAGCAGAATCCTGCTAACGGCTGTCTCCCCCCTCCACTTT | TRBJ1-6 | TRBV6-5 | - | -